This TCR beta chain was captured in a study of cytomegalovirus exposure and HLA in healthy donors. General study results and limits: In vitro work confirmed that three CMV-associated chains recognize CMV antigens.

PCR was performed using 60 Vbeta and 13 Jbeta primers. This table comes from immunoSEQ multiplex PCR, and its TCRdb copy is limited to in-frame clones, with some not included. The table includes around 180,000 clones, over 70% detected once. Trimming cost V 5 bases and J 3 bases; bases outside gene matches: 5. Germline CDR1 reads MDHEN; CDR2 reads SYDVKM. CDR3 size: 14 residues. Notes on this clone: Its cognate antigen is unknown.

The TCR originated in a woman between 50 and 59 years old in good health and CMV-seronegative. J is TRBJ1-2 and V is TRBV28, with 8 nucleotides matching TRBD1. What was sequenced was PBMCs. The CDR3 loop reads CASSATGADYGYTF. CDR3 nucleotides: TGTGCCAGCAGTGCGACAGGGGCGGACTATGGCTACACCTTC.